A selection of T cell receptor beta chains follows, all from one sample in a study of CD8+CD57+ T cells in acquired aplastic anemia. TCRdb re-called the reads with MiXCR, one entry per CDR3 protein. The sample carries 40,000 to 45,000 distinct CDR3 sequences, about 70% recorded once. Sequences were obtained from sorted CD4+, CD8+, or CD8+CD57+ T cells (not recorded which) from PBMCs. All receptors come from a human donor in good health, serving as a control. The CDR3 runs from the conserved cysteine through the conserved F or W. The D gene is left open where the match is weak. The size entry is marked missing in some rows and otherwise reads once, few, many or a size class.

V	D	J	size	CDR3	DNA
TRBV19	.	TRBJ2-3	.	CASRSQGQSTDTQYF	TGTGCCAGTAGGTCCCAGGGGCAAAGCACAGATACGCAGTATTTT
TRBV10-3	.	TRBJ1-5	.	CAISAGAERGGHQPQHF	TGTGCCATCAGTGCGGGGGCAGAAAGGGGAGGCCATCAGCCCCAGCATTTT
TRBV19	.	TRBJ2-4	.	CASRDRGDIQYF	TGTGCCAGTAGAGACAGAGGGGACATTCAGTACTTC
TRBV15	.	TRBJ2-7	.	CATSRPSSLTSDEQYF	TGTGCCACCAGCAGACCCTCTAGCCTTACCTCCGACGAGCAGTACTTC
TRBV10-1	TRBD1	TRBJ2-7	.	CASSRGAGGSYEQYF	TGCGCCAGCAGCAGGGGAGCAGGGGGCTCTTACGAGCAGTACTTC
TRBV20-1	.	TRBJ1-4	many	CSATLTGINEKLFF	TGCAGTGCTACTCTAACAGGCATTAATGAAAAACTGTTTTTT
TRBV2	.	TRBJ2-3	.	CASALATGADTQYF	TGTGCCAGCGCCCTAGCGACTGGTGCAGATACGCAGTATTTT
TRBV5-1	TRBD2	TRBJ2-2	many	CASSLEALAVVSGELFF	TGCGCCAGCAGCTTGGAGGCCCTAGCGGTGGTGTCCGGGGAGCTGTTTTTT
TRBV29-1	.	TRBJ2-1	medium-sized	CSVQGGHYNEQFF	TGCAGCGTTCAGGGGGGCCACTACAATGAGCAGTTCTTC
TRBV19	.	TRBJ2-7	.	CASSMAARAVEQYF	TGTGCCAGTAGTATGGCGGCCAGGGCAGTCGAGCAGTACTTC
TRBV20-1	TRBD2	TRBJ2-7	.	CSASLPASGTYEQYF	TGCAGTGCTAGTTTACCGGCTAGCGGGACCTACGAGCAGTACTTC
TRBV24-1	TRBD2	TRBJ2-5	.	CATSDQLTSGRVETQYF	TGTGCCACCAGTGATCAACTGACTAGCGGGAGGGTAGAGACCCAGTACTTC
TRBV10-3	.	TRBJ2-7	few	CAISQDYEQYF	TGTGCCATCAGCCAGGACTACGAGCAGTACTTC
TRBV19	.	TRBJ1-6	once	CASGDGDNSPLHF	TGTGCCAGCGGGGACGGCGATAATTCACCCCTCCACTTT
TRBV2	TRBD2	TRBJ2-3	.	CASSEKRGAQYF	TGTGCCAGCAGTGAAAAGCGGGGGGCGCAGTATTTT
TRBV20-1	.	TRBJ1-1	.	CSARKLNTEAFF	TGCAGTGCCAGAAAATTGAACACTGAAGCTTTCTTT
TRBV5-1	.	TRBJ1-1	once	CASSAPGQPNTEAFF	TGCGCCAGCAGCGCTCCGGGACAACCGAACACTGAAGCTTTCTTT
TRBV2	.	TRBJ1-2	.	CASSELGGRMSYTF	TGTGCCAGCAGTGAATTAGGAGGGAGGATGAGCTACACCTTC
TRBV9	.	TRBJ2-3	many	CASSDFGPNTQYF	TGTGCCAGCAGCGACTTTGGCCCAAATACGCAGTATTTT
TRBV19	TRBD1	TRBJ1-2	.	CASSSTGNLYGYTF	TGTGCCAGTAGTTCGACAGGGAACCTCTATGGCTACACCTTC
TRBV24-1	.	TRBJ2-5	.	CATQNQGQETQYF	TGTGCCACCCAAAACCAGGGACAAGAGACCCAGTACTTC
TRBV20-1	.	TRBJ1-2	.	CSARGPGTNYGYTF	TGCAGTGCTAGAGGGCCCGGGACCAACTATGGCTACACCTTC
TRBV7-6	.	TRBJ2-2	.	CASSYENTGELFF	TGTGCCAGCAGCTACGAGAACACCGGGGAGCTGTTTTTT
TRBV19	TRBD1	TRBJ2-7	.	CASGQANSYEQYF	TGTGCCAGTGGACAGGCAAACTCCTACGAGCAGTACTTC
TRBV7-2	.	TRBJ1-6	medium-sized	CASSFSQTNSPLHF	TGTGCCAGCAGCTTTAGTCAGACAAATTCACCCCTCCACTTT
TRBV19	.	TRBJ1-2	once	CASTSDSNYGYTF	TGTGCCAGTACCTCTGACAGTAACTATGGCTACACCTTC
TRBV24-1	TRBD1	TRBJ2-7	.	CTTSAWGGQGLGGEQYF	TGTACCACCAGTGCCTGGGGTGGACAGGGTTTAGGTGGCGAGCAGTACTTC
TRBV15	TRBD1	TRBJ1-2	.	CATSETGDGYTF	TGTGCCACCAGCGAAACAGGGGATGGCTACACCTTC
TRBV29-1	.	TRBJ2-7	.	CSVVNSKDYEQYF	TGCAGCGTTGTGAACAGCAAAGATTACGAGCAGTACTTC
TRBV19	TRBD1	TRBJ2-7	.	CASRSAGTGVYEQYF	TGTGCCAGTAGAAGCGCCGGGACAGGGGTCTACGAGCAGTACTTC
TRBV20-1	.	TRBJ1-3	.	CSARQDGGNTIYF	TGCAGTGCTAGGCAGGACGGGGGAAACACCATATATTTT
TRBV2	.	TRBJ2-1	.	CASSEQFF	TGTGCCAGCAGTGAGCAGTTCTTC
TRBV6-2/TRBV6-3	.	TRBJ2-2	few	CASGSVGDSGELFF	TGTGCCAGCGGGAGTGTAGGGGACTCCGGGGAGCTGTTTTTT
TRBV5-1	.	TRBJ2-7	.	CASSLSTGNSYEQYF	TGCGCCAGCAGCTTGTCTACGGGGAACTCCTACGAGCAGTACTTC
TRBV2	.	TRBJ2-5	.	CASRLAGMGETQYF	TGTGCCAGCAGACTAGCAGGGATGGGGGAGACCCAGTACTTC
TRBV7-2	.	TRBJ1-5	.	CASSFRYRQPQHF	TGTGCCAGCAGCTTTCGCTACAGGCAGCCCCAGCATTTT
TRBV4-3	TRBD1	TRBJ2-7	.	CASSQEQGRSYEQYF	TGCGCCAGCAGCCAAGAACAGGGGCGCTCCTACGAGCAGTACTTC
TRBV7-6	.	TRBJ2-7	.	CASSLRLEGQGAYEQYF	TGTGCCAGCAGCTTAAGGCTAGAGGGACAAGGAGCCTACGAGCAGTACTTC
TRBV25-1	TRBD1	TRBJ1-6	.	CASSEGPGQAESSYNSPLHF	TGTGCCAGCAGTGAAGGTCCAGGACAGGCCGAGAGCTCCTATAATTCACCCCTCCACTTT
TRBV19	TRBD1	TRBJ2-7	once	CASSIRVGGHYEQYF	TGTGCCAGTAGTATCCGCGTAGGGGGCCACTACGAGCAGTACTTC
TRBV29-1	.	TRBJ1-4	.	CSVQGSGNEKLFF	TGCAGCGTACAGGGTAGCGGTAATGAAAAACTGTTTTTT
TRBV7-3	.	TRBJ2-1	.	CASSLGGGQYNEQFF	TGTGCCAGCAGCTTAGGTGGGGGGCAATACAATGAGCAGTTCTTC
TRBV7-2	TRBD1	TRBJ1-2	.	CASSSTGGVIGYTF	TGTGCCAGCAGCTCAACAGGGGGAGTGATTGGCTACACCTTC
TRBV20-1	TRBD1	TRBJ1-5	.	CSAEDRGKDQPQHF	TGCAGTGCCGAGGACAGGGGGAAGGATCAGCCCCAGCATTTT
TRBV4-1	TRBD1	TRBJ2-3	medium-sized	CASSQVRGQGDTQYF	TGCGCCAGCAGCCAAGTCAGGGGGCAAGGAGATACGCAGTATTTT
TRBV6-6	TRBD1	TRBJ1-2	.	CASNPGGGYTF	TGTGCCAGCAACCCAGGGGGAGGCTACACCTTC
TRBV20-1	TRBD2	TRBJ2-5	.	CSAIVAGGRSPNLGQRETQYF	TGCAGTGCTATAGTAGCGGGGGGCCGATCTCCGAATCTGGGCCAACGAGAGACCCAGTACTTC
TRBV2	TRBD1	TRBJ1-2	.	CASSEARGDGHTF	TGTGCCAGCAGTGAAGCCAGGGGGGATGGCCACACCTTC
TRBV7-2	TRBD1	TRBJ1-2	.	CASSLNRDRGYGYTF	TGTGCCAGCAGCTTGAACCGGGACAGGGGCTATGGCTACACCTTC
TRBV27	TRBD1	TRBJ1-2	many	CASSLAGGSYGYTF	TGTGCCAGCAGTCTCGCAGGGGGGTCCTATGGCTACACCTTC
TRBV7-2	.	TRBJ2-3	.	CASSLGSRTDTQYF	TGTGCCAGCAGCTTAGGGTCACGCACAGATACGCAGTATTTT